The clone carrying this T cell receptor beta chain was seen only a few times. Antigen unknown. This specimen belongs to a study of blood T cells in healthy people across ages. Study-level results: For the donors, CMV status was unknown and possibly confounded expanded clonotype changes.

The extraction recovered at least 6 micrograms of total RNA per sample. Combining a sample-barcoded 5' primer with a J-beta primer mix, a second PCR ran for about 7 to 11 cycles. From the 5' RACE reads, TCRdb called clonotypes with MiXCR, one entry per CDR3 protein. Among fewer than 950,000 distinct CDR3 sequences listed, about 34% were seen once. This CDR3 contains 14 residues. V lost 5 bases and J 4 bases, leaving 11 bases between the germline ends. This chain uses TRBV12-3 or TRBV12-4 with TRBJ2-2; TRBD1 is a possible D gene (6 bases). This receptor was obtained from a man aged 18 to 35 in good health. Specimen: blood. The CDR3 sequence: CASSLQGTTGELFF. The CDR3 DNA is TGTGCCAGCAGTCTACAGGGAACCACCGGGGAGCTGTTTTTT.